This T cell receptor beta chain was found in a study of shared clonotypes between healthy human individuals. The count of this clone is one. The antigen remains undetermined. The protocol was immunoSEQ multiplex PCR, while the TCRdb copy is restricted to in-frame clones and leaves out a portion. The table records nearly 750,000 clones, over 55% of them present only once. Overall study findings and caveats: For naive CD4 cells, roughly 5% of clonotypes were shared across a few donors. Memory subsets had estimated richness that was generally smaller than that of naive subsets. Few donors restricted represented genetic and exposure-history diversity.

The specimen was memory CD4+ T cells sorted from blood. The subset denotes: CD45RA-negative fraction. The TCR originated in a woman in her 30s in good health.

CDR3 amino acids: CASSVGRGGQIYEQYF. The CDR3, as DNA: TGTGCCAGCAGCGTAGGAAGGGGGGGACAGATCTACGAGCAGTACTTC. The V and J genes are TRBV9 and TRBJ2-7, with D perhaps given as TRBD1 or TRBD2 (7 bases each). The CDR3 runs to 16 residues. Trimming shortened V by 0 bases and J by 3 bases, and 16 bases separated the two germline ends. Germline V gene sequence: CDR1 SGDLS, CDR2 YYNGEE. Drawing the rest from reference TRBV9 and TRBJ2-7, the complete variable domain is DSGVTQTPKHLITATGQRVTLRCSPRSGDLSVYWYQQSLDQGLQFLIQYYNGEERAKGNILERFSAQQFPDLHSELNLSSLELGDSALYFCASSVGRGGQIYEQYFGPGTRLTVT.